This TCR beta chain originates from a study of vaccination effects on CD4 cells after COVID-19. Only in-frame clones appear in the TCRdb table, and some are missing; sequencing was by immunoSEQ multiplex PCR. The table includes 42,000 or so clones, roughly four fifths detected once. ViraFEST used viral peptide pools to expand antigen-specific CD4+ T cells before sequencing. When around 10 days of culture had elapsed, CD4+ T cells were isolated. PCR-confirmed SARS-CoV-2 infection occurred in the person between March and December 2020. IL-2 medium was substituted for half the medium on days 3 and 7. J lost 4 bases, V lost 4 bases, and 4 bases had no gene match. The CDR3 extends over 14 amino acids. Germline V gene lookup returns CDR1 SQVTM and CDR2 ANQGSEA. A remark on this clone: Antigen: not known.

The clonotype originates from a human donor who had a prior SARS-CoV-2 infection. This specimen consisted of CD4+ T cells from PBMCs cultured with a peptide pool, obtained before COVID-19 vaccination. The V gene is TRBV29-1, the J gene TRBJ1-2; TRBD1 matches at 12 bases. CDR3 sequence reads: CSVGDRGLSYGYTF. CDR3 DNA sequence: TGCAGCGTTGGGGACAGGGGGCTCTCCTATGGCTACACCTTC.